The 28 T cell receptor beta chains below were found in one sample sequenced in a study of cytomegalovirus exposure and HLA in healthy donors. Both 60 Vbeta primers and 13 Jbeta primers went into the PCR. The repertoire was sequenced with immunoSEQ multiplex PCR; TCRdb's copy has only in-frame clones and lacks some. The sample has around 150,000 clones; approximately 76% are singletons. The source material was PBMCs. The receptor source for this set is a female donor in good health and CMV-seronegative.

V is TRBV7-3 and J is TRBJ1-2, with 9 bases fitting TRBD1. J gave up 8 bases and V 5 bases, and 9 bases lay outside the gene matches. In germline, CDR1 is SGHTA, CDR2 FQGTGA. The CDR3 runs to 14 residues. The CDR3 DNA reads TGTGCCAGCAGCGCATCACAGGGGGCGCCCGGCTACACCTTC. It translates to CASSASQGAPGYTF.

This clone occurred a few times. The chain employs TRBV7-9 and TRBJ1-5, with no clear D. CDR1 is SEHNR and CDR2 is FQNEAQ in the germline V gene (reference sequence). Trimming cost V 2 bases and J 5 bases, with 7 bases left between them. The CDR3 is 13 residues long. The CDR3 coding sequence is TGTGCCAGCAGCTTAAGCGTGGATCAGCCCCAGCATTTT. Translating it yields CASSLSVDQPQHF.

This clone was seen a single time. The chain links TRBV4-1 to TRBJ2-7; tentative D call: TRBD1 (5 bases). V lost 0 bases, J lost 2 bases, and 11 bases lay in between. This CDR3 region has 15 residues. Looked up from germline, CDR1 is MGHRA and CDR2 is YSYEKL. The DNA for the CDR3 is TGCGCCAGCAGCCAAGATCATCAGGGCACCTACGAGCAGTACTTC. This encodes CASSQDHQGTYEQYF.

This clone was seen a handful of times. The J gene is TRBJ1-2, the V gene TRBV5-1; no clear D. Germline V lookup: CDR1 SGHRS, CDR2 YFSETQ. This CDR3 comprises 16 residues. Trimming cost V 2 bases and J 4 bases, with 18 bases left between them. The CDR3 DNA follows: TGCGCCAGCAGCTTTGGGCTTCGGAATAAGGTCTATGGCTACACCTTC. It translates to CASSFGLRNKVYGYTF.

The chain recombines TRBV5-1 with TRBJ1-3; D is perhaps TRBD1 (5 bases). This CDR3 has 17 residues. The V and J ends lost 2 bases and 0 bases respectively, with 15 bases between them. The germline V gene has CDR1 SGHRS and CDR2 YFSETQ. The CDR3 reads CASSFGASLSSGNTIYF. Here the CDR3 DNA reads TGCGCCAGCAGCTTTGGGGCCAGCCTGAGCTCTGGAAACACCATATATTTT.

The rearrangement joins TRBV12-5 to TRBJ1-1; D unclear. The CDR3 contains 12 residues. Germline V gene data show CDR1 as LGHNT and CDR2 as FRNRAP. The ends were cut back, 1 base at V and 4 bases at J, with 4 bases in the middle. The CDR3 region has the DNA TGTGCTAGTGGTTTGGAGAGCACTGAAGCTTTCTTT. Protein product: CASGLESTEAFF.

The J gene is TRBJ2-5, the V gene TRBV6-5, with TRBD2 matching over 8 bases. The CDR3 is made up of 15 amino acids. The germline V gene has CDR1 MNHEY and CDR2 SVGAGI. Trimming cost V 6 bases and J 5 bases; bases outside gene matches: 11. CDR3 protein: CASRQRGGQVETQYF. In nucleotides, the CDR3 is TGTGCCAGCAGACAACGGGGGGGTCAGGTGGAGACCCAGTACTTC.

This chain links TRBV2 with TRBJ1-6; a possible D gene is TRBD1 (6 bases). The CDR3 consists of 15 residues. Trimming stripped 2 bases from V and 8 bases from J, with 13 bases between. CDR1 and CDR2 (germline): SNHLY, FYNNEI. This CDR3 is CASSERAGEYSPLHF. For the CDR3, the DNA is TGTGCCAGCAGTGAAAGGGCAGGGGAGTATTCACCCCTCCACTTT.

The CDR3 here is CASSGTGVQTQYF. The CDR3 DNA is TGTGCCAGCAGCGGGACAGGGGTACAGACCCAGTACTTC. This chain uses TRBV9 with TRBJ2-5, with 9 positions matching TRBD1. The CDR3 covers 13 residues. The germline V gene encodes CDR1 SGDLS and CDR2 YYNGEE. V shed 3 bases, J shed 6 bases, and the junction held 3 bases outside the gene matches.

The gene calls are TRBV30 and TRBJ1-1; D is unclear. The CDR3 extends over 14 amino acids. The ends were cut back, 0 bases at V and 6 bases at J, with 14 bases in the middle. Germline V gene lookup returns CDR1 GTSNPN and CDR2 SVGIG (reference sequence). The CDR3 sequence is CAWSVLDGGAEAFF. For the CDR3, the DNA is TGTGCCTGGAGTGTATTGGACGGCGGGGCTGAAGCTTTCTTT.

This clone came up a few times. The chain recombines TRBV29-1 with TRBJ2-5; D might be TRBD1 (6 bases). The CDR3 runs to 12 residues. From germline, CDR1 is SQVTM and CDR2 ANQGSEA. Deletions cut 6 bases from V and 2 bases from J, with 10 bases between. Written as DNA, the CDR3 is TGCAGCGTCGGACAGACACAAGAGACCCAGTACTTC. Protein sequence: CSVGQTQETQYF.

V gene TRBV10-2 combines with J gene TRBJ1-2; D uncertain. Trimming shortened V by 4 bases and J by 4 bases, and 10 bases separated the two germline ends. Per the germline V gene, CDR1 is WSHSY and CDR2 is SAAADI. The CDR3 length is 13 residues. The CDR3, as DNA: TGCGCCAGCAGTGTGGCAGGCTTCTATGGCTACACCTTC. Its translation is CASSVAGFYGYTF.

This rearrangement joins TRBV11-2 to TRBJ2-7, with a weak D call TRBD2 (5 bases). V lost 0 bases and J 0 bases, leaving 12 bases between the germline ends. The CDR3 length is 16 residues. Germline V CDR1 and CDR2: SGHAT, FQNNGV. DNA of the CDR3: TGTGCCAGCAGCTTAGAAGGTTACGGACTCTCCTACGAGCAGTACTTC. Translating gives CASSLEGYGLSYEQYF. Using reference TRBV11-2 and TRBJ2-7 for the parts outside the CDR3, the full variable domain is EAGVAQSPRYKIIEKRQSVAFWCNPISGHATLYWYQQILGQGPKLLIQFQNNGVVDDSQLPKDRFSAERLKGVDSTLKIQPAKLEDSAVYLCASSLEGYGLSYEQYFGPGTRLTVT.

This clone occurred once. This CDR3 is CASSIEGRVTGRYTF. DNA for the CDR3: TGTGCCAGTAGTATAGAGGGCAGGGTGACCGGGCGCTACACCTTC. V and J are TRBV19 and TRBJ1-2; maybe TRBD1 (5 bases). Germline V gene data show CDR1 as LNHDA and CDR2 as SQIVND (reference sequence). CDR3 length: 15 amino acids. V lost 0 bases to trimming and J lost 9 bases, with 17 bases between them.

CDR3 in DNA: TGTGCCAGCAGCTTAACGTCAGGACAGGTGACGGAGCAGTACTTC. This codes for CASSLTSGQVTEQYF. The chain employs TRBV7-3 and TRBJ2-7; 7 nucleotides align to TRBD1. V lost 0 bases and J lost 7; bases outside the gene matches: 9. The germline CDR1 and CDR2 sequences are SGHTA and FQGTGA. The CDR3 runs 15 residues.

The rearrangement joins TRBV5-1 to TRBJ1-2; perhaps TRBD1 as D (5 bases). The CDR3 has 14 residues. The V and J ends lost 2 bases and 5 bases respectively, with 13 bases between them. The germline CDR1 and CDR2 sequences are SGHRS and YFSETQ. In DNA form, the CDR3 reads TGCGCCAGCAGCTTCGGGACTGTCGTGTATGGCTACACCTTC. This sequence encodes CASSFGTVVYGYTF.

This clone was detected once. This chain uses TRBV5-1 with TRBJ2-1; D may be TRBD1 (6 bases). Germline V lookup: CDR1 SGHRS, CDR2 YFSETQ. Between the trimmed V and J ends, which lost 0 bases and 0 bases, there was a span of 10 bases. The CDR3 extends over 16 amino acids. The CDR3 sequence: CASSLAAGVSYNEQFF. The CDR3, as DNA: TGCGCCAGCAGCTTGGCGGCAGGGGTCTCCTACAATGAGCAGTTCTTC.

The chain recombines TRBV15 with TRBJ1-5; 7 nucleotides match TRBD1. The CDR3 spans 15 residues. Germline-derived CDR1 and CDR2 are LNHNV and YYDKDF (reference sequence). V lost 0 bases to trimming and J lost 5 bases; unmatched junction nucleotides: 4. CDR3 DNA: TGTGCCACCAGCAGAGAGGCAGGGGGGTATCAGCCCCAGCATTTT. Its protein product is CATSREAGGYQPQHF.

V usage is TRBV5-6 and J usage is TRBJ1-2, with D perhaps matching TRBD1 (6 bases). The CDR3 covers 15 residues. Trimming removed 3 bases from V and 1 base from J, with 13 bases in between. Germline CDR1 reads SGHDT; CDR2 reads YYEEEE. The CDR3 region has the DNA TGTGCCAGCAGCTACAAGGGGGTAGATAACTATGGCTACACCTTC. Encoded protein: CASSYKGVDNYGYTF.

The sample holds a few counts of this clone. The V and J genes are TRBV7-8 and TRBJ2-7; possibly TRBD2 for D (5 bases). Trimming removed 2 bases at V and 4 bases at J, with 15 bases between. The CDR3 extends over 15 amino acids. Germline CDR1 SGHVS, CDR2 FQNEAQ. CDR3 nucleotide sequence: TGTGCCAGCAGCTTAATTTGGGGTGAGGGATACGAGCAGTACTTC. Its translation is CASSLIWGEGYEQYF.

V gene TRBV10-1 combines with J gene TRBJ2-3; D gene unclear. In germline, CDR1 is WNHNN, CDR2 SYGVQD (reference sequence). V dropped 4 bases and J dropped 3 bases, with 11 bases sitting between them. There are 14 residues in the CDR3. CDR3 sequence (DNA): TGCGCCAGCAGTGCCCGCCAACTTACAGATACGCAGTATTTT. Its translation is CASSARQLTDTQYF.

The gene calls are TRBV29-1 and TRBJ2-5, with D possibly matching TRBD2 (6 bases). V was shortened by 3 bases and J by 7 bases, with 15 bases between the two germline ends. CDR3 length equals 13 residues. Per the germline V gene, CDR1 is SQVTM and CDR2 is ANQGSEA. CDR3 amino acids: CSVDLGRRGTQYF. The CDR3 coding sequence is TGCAGCGTTGATTTAGGCAGGCGGGGGACCCAGTACTTC.

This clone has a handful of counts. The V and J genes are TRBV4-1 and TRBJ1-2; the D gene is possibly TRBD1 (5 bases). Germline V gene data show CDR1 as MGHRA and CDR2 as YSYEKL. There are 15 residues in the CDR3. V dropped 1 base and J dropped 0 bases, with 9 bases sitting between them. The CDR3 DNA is TGCGCCAGCAGCCAAGTTGACAGAGCTAACTATGGCTACACCTTC. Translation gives CASSQVDRANYGYTF.

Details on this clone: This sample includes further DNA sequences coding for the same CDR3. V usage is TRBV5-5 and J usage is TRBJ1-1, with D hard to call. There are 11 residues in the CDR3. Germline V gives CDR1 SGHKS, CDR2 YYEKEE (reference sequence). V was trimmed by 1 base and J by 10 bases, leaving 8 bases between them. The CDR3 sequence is CASSLSGVAFF. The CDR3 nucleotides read TGTGCCAGCAGCTTGTCCGGGGTAGCTTTCTTT. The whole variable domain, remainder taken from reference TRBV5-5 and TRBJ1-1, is DAGVTQSPTHLIKTRGQQVTLRCSPISGHKSVSWYQQVLGQGPQFIFQYYEKEERGRGNFPDRFSARQFPNYSSELNVNALLLGDSALYLCASSLSGVAFFGQGTRLTVV.

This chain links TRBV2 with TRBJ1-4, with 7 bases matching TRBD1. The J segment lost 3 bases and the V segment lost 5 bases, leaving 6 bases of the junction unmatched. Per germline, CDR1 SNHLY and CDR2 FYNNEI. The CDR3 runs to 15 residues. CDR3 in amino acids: CASSTGVGANEKLFF. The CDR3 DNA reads TGTGCCAGCAGTACAGGGGTAGGGGCTAATGAAAAACTGTTTTTT.

CDR3 amino acids: CASSPSGGSNTEAFF. The DNA for the CDR3 is TGTGCCAGCAGCCCCTCGGGGGGGAGTAACACTGAAGCTTTCTTT. This chain connects TRBV7-2 to TRBJ1-1, with D possibly TRBD1 on 5 matching bases. Between the trimmed V and J ends, which lost 5 bases and 2 bases, there was a span of 15 bases. The CDR3 spans 15 residues. In germline, CDR1 is SGHTA, CDR2 FQGNSA.

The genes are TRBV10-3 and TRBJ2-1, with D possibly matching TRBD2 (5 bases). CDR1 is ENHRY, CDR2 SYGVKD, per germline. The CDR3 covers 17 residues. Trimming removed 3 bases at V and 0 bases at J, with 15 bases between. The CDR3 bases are TGTGCCATCAGTGATTATCTAAGCGGTAGCTCCTACAATGAGCAGTTCTTC. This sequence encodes CAISDYLSGSSYNEQFF.

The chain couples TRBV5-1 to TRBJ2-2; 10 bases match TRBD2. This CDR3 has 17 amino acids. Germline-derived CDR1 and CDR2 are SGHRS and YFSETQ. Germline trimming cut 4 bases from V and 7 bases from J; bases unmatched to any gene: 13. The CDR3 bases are TGCGCCAGCAGCCCCAACCCTAGCGGGGGAAGAATCGGGGAGCTGTTTTTT. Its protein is CASSPNPSGGRIGELFF.